The T cell receptor beta chain described here comes from a study of T-cell reconstitution after alpha-beta-depleted transplantation in children. On this clonotype: Its target is unknown.

Whole-study findings and limits: Counts and diversity of T cells one year after transplant came mostly from newly produced T cells. Surviving recipient T cells and intrathymic progenitors accounted for some patients' high TCRbeta diversity at day 60.

Unique molecular identifiers were used to barcode this TCRbeta library. TCRdb called the PCR reads again in MiXCR, with one record for every CDR3 protein. Here the sample spans around 200,000 distinct CDR3 sequences, roughly 15% being singletons. The source was PBMCs, mostly from graft donor cells, collected 360 days after TCRalphabeta/CD19-depleted stem cell transplant. This TCR was sampled from a male patient aged 2-9 years who had a stem cell transplant for acute lymphoblastic leukemia, so the T cells may come from the graft donor.

The CDR3 loop reads CASSTNVGGLVETQYF. The CDR3 DNA sequence: TGTGCCAGCAGCACTAACGTGGGGGGCCTAGTTGAGACCCAGTACTTC. The rearrangement links TRBV7-7 to TRBJ2-5; D is tentatively TRBD1 or TRBD2 (6 bases each). CDR1 SSHAT and CDR2 FNYEAQ come from the germline V gene (reference sequence). The ends were cut back, 5 bases at V and 5 bases at J, with 21 bases in the middle. The CDR3 totals 16 residues.